This entry concerns a single T cell receptor (beta chain). Its antigen is unknown. Additional DNA sequences in this sample encode the identical CDR3. The source of the sample is a study of T cell responses to AZD1222 COVID-19 vaccine. Study findings and constraints: Donors, mostly white British, included more females; clonal diversity was possibly underestimated.

V lost 2 bases and J 4 bases, leaving 6 bases between the germline ends. The germline gives CDR1 MNHEY, CDR2 SMNVEV (reference sequence). This CDR3 contains 13 residues. The assay was immunoSEQ multiplex PCR, and TCRdb's table has in-frame clones only and misses some. The sample includes roughly 130,000 clones, roughly 90% of them seen just once. The clonotype originates from an adult in good health. The rearrangement links TRBV27 to TRBJ1-5; D unclear. The sample consisted of peripheral blood, taken on day 0 of AZD1222 vaccination. For the CDR3, the DNA is TGTGCCAGCAGTTTAGGCAGAAATCAGCCCCAGCATTTT. Translating it yields CASSLGRNQPQHF.